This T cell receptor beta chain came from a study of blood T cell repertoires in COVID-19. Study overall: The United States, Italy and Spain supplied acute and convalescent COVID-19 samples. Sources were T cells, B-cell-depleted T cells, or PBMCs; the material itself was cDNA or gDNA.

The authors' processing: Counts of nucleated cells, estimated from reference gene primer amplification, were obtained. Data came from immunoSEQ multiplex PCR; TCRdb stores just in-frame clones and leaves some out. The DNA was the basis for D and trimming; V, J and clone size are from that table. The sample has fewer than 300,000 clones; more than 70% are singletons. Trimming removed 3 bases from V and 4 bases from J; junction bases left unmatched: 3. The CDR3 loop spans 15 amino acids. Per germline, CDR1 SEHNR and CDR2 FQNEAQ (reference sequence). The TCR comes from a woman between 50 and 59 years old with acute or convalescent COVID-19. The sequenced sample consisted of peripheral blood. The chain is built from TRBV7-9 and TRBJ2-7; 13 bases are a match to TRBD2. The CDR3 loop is CASSLATSGGYEQYF. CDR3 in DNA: TGTGCCAGCAGCTTGGCGACTAGCGGGGGGTACGAGCAGTACTTC.